This TCR beta chain was observed in a study of blood T cells in healthy people across ages. A second PCR, run for roughly 7 to 12 cycles, used a sample-barcoded 5' primer plus a J-beta primer mix. A single record per CDR3 protein comes from TCRdb applying MiXCR to the 5' RACE reads. The sample contains just under 550,000 distinct CDR3 sequences, less than 25% of which appear only once. The CDR3 length is 15 residues. CDR1 SGHVS and CDR2 FNYEAQ come from the germline V gene. V was trimmed by 5 bases and J by 4 bases, leaving 15 bases between them. The sample was also reused in another study, on T cells of mothers and their children.

This chain connects TRBV7-6 to TRBJ2-1, with D maybe TRBD1 (6 bases). The sequencing sample was made of blood. This TCR came from a boy between 10 and 17 years old in good health. CDR3 protein: CASSARGQNYNEQFF. The CDR3 DNA reads TGTGCCAGCAGCGCCCGAGGACAGAATTACAATGAGCAGTTCTTC. The full variable domain, with the rest looked up from reference TRBV7-6 and TRBJ2-1, is GAGVSQSPRYKVTKRGQDVALRCDPISGHVSLYWYRQALGQGPEFLTYFNYEAQQDKSGLPNDRFSAERPEGSISTLTIQRTEQRDSAMYRCASSARGQNYNEQFFGPGTRLTVL.